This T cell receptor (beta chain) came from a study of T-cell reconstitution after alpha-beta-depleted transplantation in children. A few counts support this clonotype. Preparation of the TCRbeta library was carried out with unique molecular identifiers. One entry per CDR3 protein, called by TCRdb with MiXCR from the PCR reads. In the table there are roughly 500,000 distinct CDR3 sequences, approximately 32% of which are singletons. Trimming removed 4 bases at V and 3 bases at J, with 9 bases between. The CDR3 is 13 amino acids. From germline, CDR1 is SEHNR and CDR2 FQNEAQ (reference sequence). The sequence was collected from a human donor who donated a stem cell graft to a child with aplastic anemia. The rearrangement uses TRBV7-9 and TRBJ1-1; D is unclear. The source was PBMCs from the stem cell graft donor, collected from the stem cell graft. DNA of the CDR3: TGTGCCAGCAGCTCGACGGACCACACTGAAGCTTTCTTT. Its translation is CASSSTDHTEAFF.